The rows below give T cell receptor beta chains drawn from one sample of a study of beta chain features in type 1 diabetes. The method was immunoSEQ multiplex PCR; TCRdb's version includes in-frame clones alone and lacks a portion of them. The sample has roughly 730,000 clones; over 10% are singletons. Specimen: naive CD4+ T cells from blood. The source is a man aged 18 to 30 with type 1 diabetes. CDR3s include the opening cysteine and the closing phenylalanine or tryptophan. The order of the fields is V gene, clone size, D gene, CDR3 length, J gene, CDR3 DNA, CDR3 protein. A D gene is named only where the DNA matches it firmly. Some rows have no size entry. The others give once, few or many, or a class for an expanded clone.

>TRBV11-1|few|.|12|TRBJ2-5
TGTGCCAGAGCGACAGGGAGGGAGACCCAGTACTTC
CARATGRETQYF
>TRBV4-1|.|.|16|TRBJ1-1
TGCGCCAGCAGCCAAGGCGCGCACAGAGAGAGCGGTGAAGCTTTCTTT
CASSQGAHRESGEAFF
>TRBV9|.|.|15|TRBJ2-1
TGTGCCAGCAGCGTAGCACCGTACCCTTACAATGAGCAGTTCTTC
CASSVAPYPYNEQFF
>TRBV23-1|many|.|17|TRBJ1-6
TGCGCCAGCAGTCAATTAGGTGCCGGGGGAAGGGATTCACCCCTCCACTTT
CASSQLGAGGRDSPLHF
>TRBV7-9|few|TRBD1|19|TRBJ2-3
TGTGCCAGCAGCCCCCTTTTTTACTCCCCAACAGGGGCCACAGATACGCAGTATTTT
CASSPLFYSPTGATDTQYF
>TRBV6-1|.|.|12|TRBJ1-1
TGTGCCACCCTATTGGGGAACACTGAAGCTTTCTTT
CATLLGNTEAFF
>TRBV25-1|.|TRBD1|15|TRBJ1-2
TGTGCCAGCAGTGAATCCGGGACAGGGGGCTCTGGCTACACCTTC
CASSESGTGGSGYTF
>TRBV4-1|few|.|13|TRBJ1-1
TGCGCCAGCAGCCAAGCGGAGTGGACTGAAGCTTTCTTT
CASSQAEWTEAFF
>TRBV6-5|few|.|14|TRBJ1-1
TGTGCCAGCAGCCAGGCAGGGACGAACACTGAAGCTTTCTTT
CASSQAGTNTEAFF
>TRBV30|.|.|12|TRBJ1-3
TGTGCTTGGGGGGTTTCTGGAAACACCATATATTTT
CAWGVSGNTIYF
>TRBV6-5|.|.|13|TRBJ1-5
TGTGCCAGCAGTCTCGGGGCCAATCAGCCCCAGCATTTT
CASSLGANQPQHF
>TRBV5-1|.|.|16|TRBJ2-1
TGCGCCAGCAGCTTGGAAGGACCGGGGACCTACAATGAGCAGTTCTTC
CASSLEGPGTYNEQFF
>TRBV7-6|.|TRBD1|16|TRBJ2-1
TGTGCCAGCAGCTTAGTTGGGGGACAGGGTTTTGCTGAGCAGTTCTTC
CASSLVGGQGFAEQFF
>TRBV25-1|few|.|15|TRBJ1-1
TGTGCCAGCAGTCAAACCGGGGTGGGCGACACTGAAGCTTTCTTT
CASSQTGVGDTEAFF
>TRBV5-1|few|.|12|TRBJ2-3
TGCGCCAGCAGCCTTGAGGCAGATACGCAGTATTTT
CASSLEADTQYF
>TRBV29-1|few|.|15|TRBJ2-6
TGCAGCGTCCCCACAGGGAGCTCTGGGGCCAACGTCCTGACTTTC
CSVPTGSSGANVLTF
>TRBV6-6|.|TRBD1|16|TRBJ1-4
TGTGCCAGCAGCGTAAGGAGGGGAGGGACAGGGGACGCCCTGTTTTTT
CASSVRRGGTGDALFF
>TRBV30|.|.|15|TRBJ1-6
TGTGCCTCGATGGCAGGAGGCTCCTATAATTCACCCCTCCACTTT
CASMAGGSYNSPLHF
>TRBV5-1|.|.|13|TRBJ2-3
TGCGCCACCGCCGGGGGTAGCACAGATACGCAGTATTTT
CATAGGSTDTQYF
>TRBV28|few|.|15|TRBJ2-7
TGTGCCAGCAGTTACGCAGGGGTAGGTTCCTACGAGCAGTACTTC
CASSYAGVGSYEQYF
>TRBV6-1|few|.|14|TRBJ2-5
TGTGCCAGCAGTGTTGGGGCCGTCCAAGAGACCCAGTACTTC
CASSVGAVQETQYF
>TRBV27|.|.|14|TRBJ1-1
TGTGCCAGCAGCCCACACTCCGCGAACACTGAAGCTTTCTTT
CASSPHSANTEAFF
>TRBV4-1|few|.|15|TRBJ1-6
TGCGCCAGCAGCCAAGATCTAACAGGGAGATCACCCCTCCACTTT
CASSQDLTGRSPLHF
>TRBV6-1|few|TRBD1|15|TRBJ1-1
TGTGCCAGCAGTGAGGGGACAGGGGCGAACACTGAAGCTTTCTTT
CASSEGTGANTEAFF
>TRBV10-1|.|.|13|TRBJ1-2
TGCGCCAGCAGCGCGGCCCATCTGGATGGCTACACCTTC
CASSAAHLDGYTF
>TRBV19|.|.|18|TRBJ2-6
TGTGCCAGTAGTATACCCCCGAAAACCTCCTCTGGGGCCAACGTCCTGACTTTC
CASSIPPKTSSGANVLTF
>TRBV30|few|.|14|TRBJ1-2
TGTGCCTGGGGAAAGGGGTCGGGGAACTATGGCTACACCTTC
CAWGKGSGNYGYTF